Each of the 31 T cell receptor beta chains below was sequenced from the same sample in a study of blood T cell repertoires in COVID-19. Assay used: immunoSEQ multiplex PCR; TCRdb lists only in-frame clones, some missing. The sample carries 65,000 to 75,000 clones, more than 75% recorded once. The sample comprised peripheral blood. All receptors derive from a man aged 45-60 years with acute or convalescent COVID-19.

The gene calls are TRBV6-7 and TRBJ2-1; 12 bases are shared with TRBD2. TRBV6-7 is treated as an ORF (open reading frame) with a function not yet certain. V lost 6 bases and J lost 0; bases outside the gene matches: 6. The CDR3 is 17 amino acids. The CDR3 DNA reads as TGTGCCAGCAGAAGACTAGCGGGGGTGGGCTCCTACAATGAGCAGTTCTTC. Translating it yields CASRRLAGVGSYNEQFF.

The chain combines TRBV2 with TRBJ2-1, with 7 bases matching TRBD2. The CDR3 is 15 residues long. Germline lookup yields CDR1 SNHLY and CDR2 FYNNEI. Trimming at V came to 8 bases and at J to 6 bases, leaving 13 bases not matched to a gene. CDR3 bases: TGTGCCAGCGTTGGCGGGGGAGTCGGCTCCAATGAGCAGTTCTTC. Translated: CASVGGGVGSNEQFF.

The chain employs TRBV5-1 and TRBJ2-5; 15 bases are shared with TRBD2. Germline-derived CDR1 and CDR2 are SGHRS and YFSETQ. J was trimmed by 5 bases and V by 3 bases; bases with no gene match: 14. CDR3 length: 19 residues. The CDR3: CASSSGLAGGLGEWETQYF. CDR3 sequence (DNA): TGCGCCAGCAGCTCCGGACTAGCGGGGGGGCTAGGTGAATGGGAGACCCAGTACTTC.

This clone occurred a few times. The rearrangement links TRBV2 to TRBJ1-4; possible D gene TRBD1, 6 bases. V lost 6 bases and J 6 bases, leaving 17 bases between the germline ends. The CDR3 covers 15 residues. CDR1 and CDR2 (germline): SNHLY, FYNNEI. This CDR3 reads CASRDRTEPYEKLFF. CDR3 sequence (DNA): TGTGCCAGCAGGGATCGGACAGAACCTTATGAAAAACTGTTTTTT.

This sequence joins TRBV2 and TRBJ2-2, with a tentative D call TRBD1 (6 bases). In germline, CDR1 is SNHLY, CDR2 FYNNEI. The CDR3 contains 13 residues. With 8 bases removed from V and 4 bases from J, the gap between germline ends came to 11 bases. The DNA of the CDR3 is TGTGCCAGCCACAGGGAGTCCACCGGGGAGCTGTTTTTT. This sequence encodes CASHRESTGELFF.

The V and J genes are TRBV7-9 and TRBJ2-2, with D possibly being TRBD1 (7 bases). V was pared by 5 bases and J by 5 bases, with 15 bases between. Germline loops: CDR1 SEHNR, CDR2 FQNEAQ (reference sequence). The CDR3 consists of 15 residues. This CDR3 is CASSSRGRDTGELFF. CDR3 nucleotides: TGTGCCAGCAGCAGTAGGGGGCGGGATACCGGGGAGCTGTTTTTT.

This chain connects TRBV5-1 to TRBJ1-4; TRBD1 agrees at 7 bases. The CDR3 extends over 14 amino acids. J lost 3 bases, V lost 4 bases, and 3 bases had no gene match. Per the germline V gene, CDR1 is SGHRS and CDR2 is YFSETQ. The DNA of the CDR3 is TGCGCCAGCAGCCCCGGGACAGCTAATGAAAAACTGTTTTTT. Its protein is CASSPGTANEKLFF.

The genes are TRBV3-1 (or the pseudogene TRBV3-2) and TRBJ2-2, with TRBD1 identical over 8 bases. This CDR3 has 15 residues. Looked up from germline, CDR1 is LGHDT and CDR2 is YNNKEL (reference sequence). With V trimmed by 5 bases and J by 5 bases, 7 bases remained unmatched. CDR3 residues: CASSYRGSGTGELFF. The CDR3 DNA is TGTGCCAGCAGCTACAGGGGGTCGGGGACCGGGGAGCTGTTTTTT.

This chain joins TRBV10-3 and TRBJ1-2, with D possibly being TRBD1 (6 bases). This CDR3 spans 15 amino acids. Germline CDR1 and CDR2: ENHRY and SYGVKD. Trimming removed 6 bases from V and 8 bases from J, with 22 bases in between. This CDR3 is CAIRTDQGPADGYTF. For the CDR3, the DNA is TGTGCCATCAGAACAGATCAGGGGCCGGCCGACGGCTACACCTTC.

The chain joins TRBV6-1 to TRBJ1-3; D possibly corresponds to TRBD1 (6 bases). V shed 5 bases and J shed 0 bases, with 11 bases lying between them. CDR3 length equals 15 residues. The germline V gene has CDR1 MNHNS and CDR2 SASEGT. CDR3 DNA sequence: TGTGCCAGCAGTACACAGGGAATCTCTGGAAACACCATATATTTT. Translated, it gives CASSTQGISGNTIYF.

This rearrangement joins TRBV27 to TRBJ2-7; weak D call: TRBD2 (6 bases). Germline V lookup: CDR1 MNHEY, CDR2 SMNVEV (reference sequence). This CDR3 spans 14 amino acids. The V end was cut by 6 bases, the J end by 4 bases, with 16 bases between. The CDR3 nucleotides are TGTGCCAGCAGGCTTAGCGGAGGGGCATACGAGCAGTACTTC. Its translation: CASRLSGGAYEQYF.

The count of this clone is one. The chain uses TRBV12-2 and TRBJ1-1; TRBD1 is the table's D call, not checked against the DNA. TRBV12-2 is a pseudogene. The CDR3 is 17 residues long. For the CDR3, the DNA is TGTGCAAGTCGCCCAGGGAGCCTCGGGACAGGGAACACTGAAGCTTTCTTT. Protein sequence: CASRPGSLGTGNTEAFF.

The chain uses TRBV7-3 and TRBJ2-7, with unresolved D. V was shortened by 5 bases and J by 0 bases, with 8 bases between the two germline ends. Germline lookup yields CDR1 SGHTA and CDR2 FQGTGA. The length of the CDR3 is 13 residues. Written as DNA, the CDR3 is TGTGCCAGCAGCCCCCCAGGCTCCTACGAGCAGTACTTC. This gives the protein CASSPPGSYEQYF.

The gene calls are TRBV30 and TRBJ1-2, with 7 bases fitting TRBD1. Germline V gene sequence: CDR1 GTSNPN, CDR2 SVGIG (reference sequence). V lost 8 bases to trimming and J lost 8 bases; unmatched junction nucleotides: 11. The CDR3 spans 12 residues. The CDR3 DNA reads TGTGCCCGCCGGGAGGGGGCTCGAGGCTACACCTTC. It codes for CARREGARGYTF.

The chain combines TRBV7-9 with TRBJ2-3, with 10 bases aligning to TRBD2. The trim removed 5 bases at V and 6 bases at J, leaving 8 bases unmatched. The germline CDR1 and CDR2 sequences are SEHNR and FQNEAQ (reference sequence). The CDR3 loop spans 15 amino acids. CDR3 region: CASSRRAGGSDTQYF. The CDR3 coding sequence is TGTGCCAGCAGCCGTCGAGCGGGAGGGTCTGATACGCAGTATTTT.

The CDR3, as DNA: TGCGCCAGCAGCTTCGGACAGAACTACAATGAGCAGTTCTTC. Its translation is CASSFGQNYNEQFF. This chain connects TRBV5-1 to TRBJ2-1, with a possible D match to TRBD1 (6 bases). Germline V gene sequence: CDR1 SGHRS, CDR2 YFSETQ. This CDR3 has 14 amino acids. V was cut by 2 bases and J by 3 bases, with 9 bases left in between.

The chain links TRBV6-5 to TRBJ1-2, with 9 nucleotides matching TRBD1. The CDR3 runs to 12 residues. Germline V gene lookup returns CDR1 MNHEY and CDR2 SVGAGI. J lost 8 bases, V lost 7 bases, and 5 bases had no gene match. As DNA, the CDR3 is TGTGCCAGCACTGGGACAGGGAGAGGCTACACCTTC. Encoded protein: CASTGTGRGYTF.

The chain couples TRBV5-1 to TRBJ1-4; D might be TRBD1 (6 bases). This CDR3 is built from 14 residues. V was clipped by 3 bases and J by 7 bases, with 13 bases between them. Germline V gene sequence: CDR1 SGHRS, CDR2 YFSETQ. The CDR3 nucleotides are TGCGCCAGCAGCTGGGGGGGCGGAAGTGAAAAACTGTTTTTT. It codes for CASSWGGGSEKLFF.

The genes are TRBV3-1 (or the pseudogene TRBV3-2) and TRBJ1-4; D is undetermined. This CDR3 comprises 14 residues. V was pared by 0 bases and J by 11 bases, with 13 bases between. CDR1 LGHDT and CDR2 YNNKEL come from the germline V gene (reference sequence). CDR3 amino acids: CASSQDYGGSKLFF. For the CDR3, the DNA is TGTGCCAGCAGCCAAGATTACGGCGGGAGCAAACTGTTTTTT.

This chain joins TRBV6-5 and TRBJ2-3; 10 nucleotides align to TRBD2. The CDR3 spans 14 residues. In germline, CDR1 is MNHEY, CDR2 SVGAGI. V gave up 0 bases and J gave up 13 bases; unmatched junction bases: 7. DNA for the CDR3: TGTGCCAGCAGTTACTCGAGTCCTAGCGGGGGCGAGTATTTT. It is translated as CASSYSSPSGGEYF.

This chain uses TRBV25-1 with TRBJ2-7; D may be TRBD1 (5 bases). The CDR3 extends over 12 amino acids. Looked up from germline, CDR1 is MGHDK and CDR2 is SYGVNS. Trimming removed 3 bases from V and 5 bases from J, with 8 bases in between. The CDR3 reads CASSDPGNEQYF. DNA for the CDR3: TGTGCCAGCAGTGACCCAGGGAACGAGCAGTACTTC.

CDR3 loop: CASSQGPDSIQPQHF. CDR3 sequence (DNA): TGTGCCAGCAGCCAAGGGCCCGACTCGATCCAGCCCCAGCATTTT. The genes are TRBV3-1 (or the pseudogene TRBV3-2) and TRBJ1-5; no reliable D call. In germline, CDR1 is LGHDT, CDR2 YNNKEL (reference sequence). The CDR3 is 15 amino acids. V lost 1 base and J lost 7, with 14 bases in between.

This chain connects TRBV7-2 to TRBJ1-3; D may be TRBD1 (6 bases). Germline CDR1 SGHTA, CDR2 FQGNSA. The CDR3 length is 15 residues. Between the trimmed V and J ends, which lost 5 bases and 4 bases, there was a span of 15 bases. The CDR3 loop reads CASSTRQDSGNTIYF. The DNA for the CDR3 is TGTGCCAGCAGCACGCGACAGGACTCGGGAAACACCATATATTTT.

This clone appeared a few times. The V gene is TRBV6-5, the J gene TRBJ1-2; 7 bases are shared with TRBD1. V lost 4 bases, J lost 3 bases, and 2 bases stayed unmatched. The CDR3 is 13 amino acids. Germline V gene sequence: CDR1 MNHEY, CDR2 SVGAGI. For the CDR3, the DNA is TGTGCCAGCAGTTCTGGACAGGACTATGGCTACACCTTC. Encoded protein: CASSSGQDYGYTF.

The chain has TRBV18 and TRBJ1-1; possible D gene TRBD1, 5 bases. Trimming left V 3 bases short and J 3 bases short, with 11 bases between. The germline CDR1 and CDR2 sequences are KGHSH and LQKENI. The CDR3 length is 14 residues. CDR3 sequence: CASSPAGKDTEAFF. The DNA for the CDR3 is TGTGCCAGCTCACCCGCAGGGAAGGACACTGAAGCTTTCTTT.

The chain is built from TRBV9 and TRBJ2-7, with D possibly being TRBD2 (6 bases). Germline loops: CDR1 SGDLS, CDR2 YYNGEE. The CDR3 totals 14 residues. V was shortened by 2 bases and J by 4 bases, with 13 bases between the two germline ends. In DNA, the CDR3 is TGTGCCAGCAGCGTTAGAAGCGGAGGGTACGAGCAGTACTTC. Translating gives CASSVRSGGYEQYF.

The genes are TRBV28 and TRBJ2-5; D remains unclear. V was cut by 6 bases and J by 3 bases, with 11 bases left in between. CDR1 MDHEN and CDR2 SYDVKM come from the germline V gene. The length of the CDR3 is 13 residues. The DNA for the CDR3 is TGTGCCAGCAGACCTGACAACAAAGAGACCCAGTACTTC. It yields the protein CASRPDNKETQYF.

The chain joins TRBV27 to TRBJ2-1; D is possibly TRBD2 (6 bases). Trimming took off 2 bases at V and 3 bases at J, with 8 bases between the two ends. The CDR3 is 14 residues long. Germline V gene lookup returns CDR1 MNHEY and CDR2 SMNVEV (reference sequence). Here the CDR3 DNA reads TGTGCCAGCAGTTTAAAGGGACTCTACAATGAGCAGTTCTTC. The encoded protein is CASSLKGLYNEQFF.

The V gene is TRBV20-1, the J gene TRBJ2-1; D is unclear. Trimming stripped 3 bases from V and 6 bases from J, with 6 bases between. Germline CDR1 and CDR2: DFQATT and SNEGSKA (reference sequence). The CDR3 contains 11 residues. CDR3: CSARGFNEQFF. The CDR3 DNA is TGCAGTGCTAGGGGCTTCAATGAGCAGTTCTTC.

This chain joins TRBV6-5 and TRBJ2-3; D not certain. V lost 2 bases and J lost 0, with 9 bases in between. This CDR3 comprises 15 residues. Germline CDR1 reads MNHEY; CDR2 reads SVGAGI. CDR3 protein: CASSYTGTSTDTQYF. As DNA, the CDR3 is TGTGCCAGCAGTTACACCGGTACTAGCACAGATACGCAGTATTTT.

The V gene is TRBV10-3, the J gene TRBJ1-1; D remains unclear. The CDR3 totals 15 residues. Germline values: CDR1 ENHRY, CDR2 SYGVKD. V lost 0 bases, J lost 1 base, and 9 bases lay in between. For the CDR3, the DNA is TGTGCCATCAGTGAGTCAGCACGAGAGAACACTGAAGCTTTCTTT. Its protein is CAISESARENTEAFF.